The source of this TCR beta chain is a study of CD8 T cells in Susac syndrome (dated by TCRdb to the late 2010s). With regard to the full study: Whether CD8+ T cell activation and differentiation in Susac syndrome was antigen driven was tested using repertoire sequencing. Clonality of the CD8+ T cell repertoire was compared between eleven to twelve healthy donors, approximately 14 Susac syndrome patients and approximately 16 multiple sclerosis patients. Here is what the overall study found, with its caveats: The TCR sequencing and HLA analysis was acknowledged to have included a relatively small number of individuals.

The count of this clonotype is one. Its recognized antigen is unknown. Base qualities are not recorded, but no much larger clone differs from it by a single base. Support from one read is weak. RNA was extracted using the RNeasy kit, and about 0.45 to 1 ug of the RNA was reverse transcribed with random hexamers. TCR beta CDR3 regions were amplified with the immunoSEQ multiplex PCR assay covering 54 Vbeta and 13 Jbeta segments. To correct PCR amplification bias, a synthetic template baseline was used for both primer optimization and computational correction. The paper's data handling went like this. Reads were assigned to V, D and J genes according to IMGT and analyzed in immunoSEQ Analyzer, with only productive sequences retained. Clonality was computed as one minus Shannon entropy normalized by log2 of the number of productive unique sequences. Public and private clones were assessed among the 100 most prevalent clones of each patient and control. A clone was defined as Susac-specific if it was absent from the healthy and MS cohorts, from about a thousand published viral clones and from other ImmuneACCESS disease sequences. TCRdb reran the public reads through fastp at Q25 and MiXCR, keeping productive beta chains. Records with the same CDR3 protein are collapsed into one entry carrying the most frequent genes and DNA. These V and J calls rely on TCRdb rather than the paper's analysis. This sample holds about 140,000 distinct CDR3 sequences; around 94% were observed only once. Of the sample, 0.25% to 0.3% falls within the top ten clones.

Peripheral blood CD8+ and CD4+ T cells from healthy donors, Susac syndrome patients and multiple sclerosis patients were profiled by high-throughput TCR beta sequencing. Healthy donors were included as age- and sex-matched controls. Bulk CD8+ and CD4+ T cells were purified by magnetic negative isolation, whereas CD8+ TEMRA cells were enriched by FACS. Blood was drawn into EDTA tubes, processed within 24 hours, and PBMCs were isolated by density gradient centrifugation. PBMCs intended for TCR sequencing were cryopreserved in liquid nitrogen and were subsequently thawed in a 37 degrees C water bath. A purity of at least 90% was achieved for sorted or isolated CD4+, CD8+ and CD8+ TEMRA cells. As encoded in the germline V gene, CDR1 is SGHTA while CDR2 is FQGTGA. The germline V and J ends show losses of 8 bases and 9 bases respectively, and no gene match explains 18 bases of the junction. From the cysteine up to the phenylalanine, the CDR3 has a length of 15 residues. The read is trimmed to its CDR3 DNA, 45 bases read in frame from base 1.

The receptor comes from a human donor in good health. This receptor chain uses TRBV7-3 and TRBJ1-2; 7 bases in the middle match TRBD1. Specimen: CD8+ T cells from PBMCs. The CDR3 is CASSIRGGGAFSYTF. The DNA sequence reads TGTGCCAGCTCTATTCGAGGAGGGGGCGCTTTTAGCTACACCTTC.